These 24 T cell receptor beta chains came from one sample sequenced in a study of OX40 agonist ivuxolimab in advanced cancers. Repertoires were generated with immunoSEQ multiplex PCR, while TCRdb's copy carries only in-frame clones and drops some. The sample has over 45,000 clones; 65% to 85% are singletons. The specimen comprised CD4+ or CD8+ T cells sorted from blood, sampled in a trial of the OX40 agonist ivuxolimab. Every receptor here comes from an adult with an advanced solid tumor such as melanoma, head and neck, liver or kidney cancer.

The chain carries TRBV2 and TRBJ2-5; no reliable D call. CDR3 length equals 12 residues. Germline values: CDR1 SNHLY, CDR2 FYNNEI. V lost 7 bases to trimming and J lost 3 bases, with 9 bases between them. The CDR3 region has the DNA TGTGCCAGCAAACGGACCAAAGAGACCCAGTACTTC. Its translation: CASKRTKETQYF.

The rearrangement links TRBV5-6 to TRBJ2-2; tentatively, D is TRBD1 (5 bases). CDR3 length equals 15 residues. Germline V lookup: CDR1 SGHDT, CDR2 YYEEEE. V gave up 0 bases and J gave up 7 bases, with 13 bases separating them. The CDR3 DNA is TGTGCCAGCAGCTTGGTAGCAGGGCAGGGCGGGGAGCTGTTTTTT. Protein: CASSLVAGQGGELFF.

This clone was observed once. The V and J genes are TRBV4-3 and TRBJ2-4, with a tentative D call TRBD1 (6 bases). Germline V gives CDR1 LGHNA, CDR2 YSLEER. V lost 1 base to trimming and J lost 7 bases, with 17 bases between them. The CDR3 has 16 amino acids. CDR3: CASSQGLQGIQNIQYF. DNA of the CDR3: TGCGCCAGCAGCCAAGGATTACAGGGTATTCAGAACATTCAGTACTTC.

The rearrangement links TRBV18 to TRBJ1-4; the D gene is possibly TRBD1 (5 bases). CDR1 KGHSH and CDR2 LQKENI come from the germline V gene. V gave up 3 bases and J gave up 3 bases, with 8 bases separating them. The CDR3 is made up of 14 amino acids. CDR3 region: CASSPRGANEKLFF. DNA for the CDR3: TGTGCCAGCTCACCTCGAGGGGCTAATGAAAAACTGTTTTTT.

The CDR3 loop reads CASSPRYGWLGTDTQYF. CDR3 bases: TGTGCCAGCAGCCCACGGTACGGGTGGCTCGGCACAGATACGCAGTATTTT. The chain has TRBV7-9 and TRBJ2-3; D not certain. V was cut by 5 bases and J by 1 base, with 19 bases left in between. The CDR3 length is 17 residues. Germline CDR1 SEHNR, CDR2 FQNEAQ (reference sequence).

The genes are TRBV19 and TRBJ1-6, with D possibly TRBD1 on 5 matching bases. V shed 2 bases and J shed 2 bases, with 13 bases lying between them. Germline CDR1 LNHDA, CDR2 SQIVND (reference sequence). The CDR3 loop spans 17 amino acids. The CDR3: CASSILPGQAYNSPLHF. CDR3 DNA: TGTGCCAGTAGTATACTCCCAGGGCAAGCCTATAATTCACCCCTCCACTTT.

J is TRBJ1-6 and V is TRBV5-4; 7 positions match TRBD1. There are 14 residues in the CDR3. Germline assignment: CDR1 SGHNT and CDR2 YYREEE (reference sequence). V shed 5 bases, J shed 8 bases, and the junction held 7 bases outside the gene matches. The CDR3 reads CASSPGGSDSPLHF. The CDR3 DNA reads as TGTGCCAGCAGTCCAGGGGGTTCGGATTCACCCCTCCACTTT.

The chain employs TRBV7-9 and TRBJ2-3; D is unclear. Trimming stripped 1 base from V and 0 bases from J, with 2 bases between. The CDR3 runs 13 residues. From germline, CDR1 is SEHNR and CDR2 FQNEAQ (reference sequence). The DNA for the CDR3 is TGTGCCAGCAGCTTAGTTAGCACAGATACGCAGTATTTT. Translated, it gives CASSLVSTDTQYF.

The chain has TRBV7-2 and TRBJ1-2; 7 nucleotides align to TRBD1. Germline V gene lookup returns CDR1 SGHTA and CDR2 FQGNSA. With 1 base clipped from V and 5 bases from J, the junction kept 7 bases outside the gene matches. The CDR3 is 15 residues long. The CDR3, as DNA: TGTGCCAGCAGCTTAGAAGCTGGGACAGTTTATGGCTACACCTTC. Translation gives CASSLEAGTVYGYTF.

The V call is TRBV27, the J call TRBJ2-6, with D unresolved. The V gene lost 5 bases and the J gene lost 0 bases, with 8 bases spanning the gap. The CDR3 sequence is 15 residues long. Germline V lookup: CDR1 MNHEY, CDR2 SMNVEV (reference sequence). CDR3: CASSAQISGANVLTF. In DNA form, the CDR3 reads TGTGCCAGCAGTGCCCAAATCTCTGGGGCCAACGTCCTGACTTTC.

The rearrangement joins TRBV7-8 to TRBJ1-2; no definite D call. V dropped 5 bases and J dropped 0 bases, with 16 bases sitting between them. The CDR3 extends over 16 amino acids. The germline V gene has CDR1 SGHVS and CDR2 FQNEAQ. Written as DNA, the CDR3 is TGTGCCAGCAGCCGTAGCTTCGTGCAGACTAACTATGGCTACACCTTC. This encodes CASSRSFVQTNYGYTF. The whole variable domain, filled in from reference TRBV7-8 and TRBJ1-2, reads GAGVSQSPRYKVAKRGQDVALRCDPISGHVSLFWYQQALGQGPEFLTYFQNEAQLDKSGLPSDRFFAERPEGSVSTLKIQRTQQEDSAVYLCASSRSFVQTNYGYTFGSGTRLTVV.

This chain joins TRBV5-5 and TRBJ2-4, with 9 bases identical to TRBD1. Germline V gives CDR1 SGHKS, CDR2 YYEKEE (reference sequence). The CDR3 contains 18 residues. V lost 0 bases, J lost 0 bases, and 7 bases stayed unmatched. The CDR3 bases are TGTGCCAGCAGCTTGGAGAGGGACAGGGATCTAGCCAAAAACATTCAGTACTTC. It yields the protein CASSLERDRDLAKNIQYF. The full variable domain, completed using reference TRBV5-5 and TRBJ2-4, is DAGVTQSPTHLIKTRGQQVTLRCSPISGHKSVSWYQQVLGQGPQFIFQYYEKEERGRGNFPDRFSARQFPNYSSELNVNALLLGDSALYLCASSLERDRDLAKNIQYFGAGTRLSVL.

The chain employs TRBV6-5 and TRBJ1-2; TRBD1 matches at 9 bases. CDR1 and CDR2 from the germline V gene are MNHEY and SVGAGI. There are 15 residues in the CDR3. Trimming removed 4 bases from V and 4 bases from J; junction bases left unmatched: 7. The chain's CDR3 is CASSFRTGAFYGYTF. CDR3 sequence (DNA): TGTGCCAGCAGTTTTAGGACAGGGGCGTTCTATGGCTACACCTTC.

CDR3 nucleotides: TGCGCCAGCAGCCAAGTTCACACAGATAGCAATCAGCCCCAGCATTTT. Translated: CASSQVHTDSNQPQHF. The chain links TRBV4-1 to TRBJ1-5; D gene uncertain. V lost 1 base, J lost 0 bases, and 10 bases lay in between. Germline assignment: CDR1 MGHRA and CDR2 YSYEKL. The CDR3 has 16 amino acids.

The CDR3 here is CASSQETQQSNQPQHF. CDR3 DNA sequence: TGCGCCAGCAGCCAAGAAACCCAACAGAGCAATCAGCCCCAGCATTTT. The rearrangement links TRBV4-1 to TRBJ1-5; D gene ambiguous. Between the trimmed V and J ends, which lost 0 bases and 1 base, there was a span of 10 bases. Per the germline V gene, CDR1 is MGHRA and CDR2 is YSYEKL. This CDR3 region has 16 residues.

V is TRBV5-8 and J is TRBJ2-3, with a weak D call TRBD1 (5 bases). Trimming removed 0 bases from V and 4 bases from J, with 15 bases in between. Germline V gives CDR1 SGHTS, CDR2 YDEGEE. The CDR3 covers 16 residues. The chain's CDR3 is CASSLARKIRADTQYF. CDR3 DNA: TGTGCCAGCAGCTTGGCCCGGAAGATCAGGGCAGATACGCAGTATTTT.

This chain joins TRBV4-2 and TRBJ2-3, with D tentatively TRBD1 (5 bases). In germline, CDR1 is LGHNA, CDR2 YNFKEQ. CDR3 size: 14 residues. V was shortened by 0 bases and J by 3 bases, with 7 bases between the two germline ends. CDR3 bases: TGTGCCAGCAGCCAAGATAGGGGTACAGATACGCAGTATTTT. Protein sequence: CASSQDRGTDTQYF.

The chain uses TRBV9 and TRBJ2-5, with D tentatively TRBD1 (5 bases). The germline gives CDR1 SGDLS, CDR2 YYNGEE. The V end was cut by 4 bases, the J end by 5 bases, with 15 bases between. This CDR3 is 14 amino acids long. The CDR3, as DNA: TGTGCCAGCAGCCCCTACAGGCTCTCGGAGACCCAGTACTTC. It yields the protein CASSPYRLSETQYF.

This clone showed up just a few times. The rearrangement joins TRBV2 to TRBJ2-7, with 10 positions matching TRBD1. Germline V gives CDR1 SNHLY, CDR2 FYNNEI. The ends lost 8 bases at V and 6 bases at J; junction bases unmatched: 7. The CDR3 runs to 13 residues. CDR3 in amino acids: CASGRQGAGEQYF. In DNA, the CDR3 is TGTGCCAGCGGACGACAGGGGGCAGGCGAGCAGTACTTC.

V gene TRBV4-3 combines with J gene TRBJ1-1, with D possibly TRBD1 on 6 matching bases. This CDR3 spans 14 amino acids. Deletions cut 3 bases from V and 4 bases from J, with 12 bases between. Germline V CDR1 and CDR2: LGHNA, YSLEER. The CDR3 sequence: CASSQWGAGTEAFF. CDR3 nucleotide sequence: TGCGCCAGCAGCCAGTGGGGGGCGGGCACTGAAGCTTTCTTT.

This sequence joins TRBV5-4 and TRBJ1-6, with 7 positions matching TRBD1. The junction had 5 bases not matched to a gene; V was cut back by 4 bases and J by 7 bases. Germline loops: CDR1 SGHNT, CDR2 YYREEE (reference sequence). The CDR3 is 14 amino acids. In nucleotides, the CDR3 is TGTGCCAGCAGCAGGACAGGAGGGAATTCACCCCTCCACTTT. Translation: CASSRTGGNSPLHF.

This clone showed up just once. This chain links TRBV27 with TRBJ1-4; 10 bases align to TRBD1. The length of the CDR3 is 14 residues. CDR1 is MNHEY, CDR2 SMNVEV, per germline (reference sequence). The V and J ends lost 5 bases and 8 bases, in that order; junction bases with no gene match: 5. This CDR3 is CASSTGTGVEKLFF. The CDR3 coding sequence is TGTGCCAGCAGTACCGGGACAGGGGTGGAAAAACTGTTTTTT.

This chain uses TRBV28 with TRBJ1-6, with D unclear. V was cut by 2 bases and J by 7 bases, with 15 bases left in between. In germline, CDR1 is MDHEN, CDR2 SYDVKM. The CDR3 consists of 16 residues. As DNA, the CDR3 is TGTGCCAGCAGTTTAGGCTCCAGAGCCGGGAATTCACCCCTCCACTTT. It encodes CASSLGSRAGNSPLHF. The whole variable domain, remainder taken from reference TRBV28 and TRBJ1-6, is DVKVTQSSRYLVKRTGEKVFLECVQDMDHENMFWYRQDPGLGLRLIYFSYDVKMKEKGDIPEGYSVSREKKERFSLILESASTNQTSMYLCASSLGSRAGNSPLHFGNGTRLTVT.

The rearrangement joins TRBV20-1 to TRBJ2-1; D gene uncertain. V gave up 3 bases and J gave up 7 bases, with 7 bases separating them. The CDR3 loop spans 11 amino acids. Germline CDR1 DFQATT, CDR2 SNEGSKA (reference sequence). CDR3 amino acids: CSASIANEQFF. In DNA form, the CDR3 reads TGCAGTGCTAGTATAGCAAATGAGCAGTTCTTC.